This T cell receptor beta chain was retrieved from a study of cytomegalovirus exposure and HLA in healthy donors. Overall study findings and caveats: In vitro data verified a few CMV-associated chains as specific for CMV antigens. The authors considered a cluster of highly shared sequence variants likely to be a sequencing artifact.

About this clone: The antigen is unknown.

The CDR3 consists of 16 residues. The V gene end was trimmed by 3 bases and the J gene end by 4 bases; junction bases not matched to a gene: 7. The germline V gene encodes CDR1 SNHLY and CDR2 FYNNEI. With 60 Vbeta and 13 Jbeta primers, the PCR was carried out. Libraries were prepared by immunoSEQ multiplex PCR; TCRdb keeps only in-frame clonotypes and omits some of them. The sample lists more than 110,000 clones; roughly four fifths were seen once. This TCR derives from a human donor in good health. The genes are TRBV2 and TRBJ2-3; the match to TRBD2 covers 10 bases. Sample: PBMCs. DNA for the CDR3: TGTGCCAGCAGTGACAGCGGGAGGGCCGGGTCAGATACGCAGTATTTT. This translates into CASSDSGRAGSDTQYF.